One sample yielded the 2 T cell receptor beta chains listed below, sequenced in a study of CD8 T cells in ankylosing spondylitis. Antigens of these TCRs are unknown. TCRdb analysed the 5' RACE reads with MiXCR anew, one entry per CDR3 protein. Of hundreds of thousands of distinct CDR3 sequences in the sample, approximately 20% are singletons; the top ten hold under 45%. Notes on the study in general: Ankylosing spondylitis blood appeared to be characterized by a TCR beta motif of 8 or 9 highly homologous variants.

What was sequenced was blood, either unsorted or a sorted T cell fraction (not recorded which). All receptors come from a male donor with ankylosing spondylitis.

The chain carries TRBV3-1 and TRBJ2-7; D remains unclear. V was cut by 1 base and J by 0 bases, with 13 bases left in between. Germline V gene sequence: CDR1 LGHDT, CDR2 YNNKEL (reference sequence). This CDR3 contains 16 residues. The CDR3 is CASSQGSGGSSYEQYF. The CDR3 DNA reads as TGTGCCAGCAGCCAAGGGTCGGGCGGAAGCTCCTACGAGCAGTACTTC.

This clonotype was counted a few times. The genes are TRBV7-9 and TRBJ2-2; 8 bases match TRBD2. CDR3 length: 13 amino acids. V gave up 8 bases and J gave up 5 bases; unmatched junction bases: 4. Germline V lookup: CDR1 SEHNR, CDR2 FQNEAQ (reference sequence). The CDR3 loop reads CASGREGTGELFF. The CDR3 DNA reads TGTGCCAGCGGCCGGGAGGGAACCGGGGAGCTGTTTTTT.